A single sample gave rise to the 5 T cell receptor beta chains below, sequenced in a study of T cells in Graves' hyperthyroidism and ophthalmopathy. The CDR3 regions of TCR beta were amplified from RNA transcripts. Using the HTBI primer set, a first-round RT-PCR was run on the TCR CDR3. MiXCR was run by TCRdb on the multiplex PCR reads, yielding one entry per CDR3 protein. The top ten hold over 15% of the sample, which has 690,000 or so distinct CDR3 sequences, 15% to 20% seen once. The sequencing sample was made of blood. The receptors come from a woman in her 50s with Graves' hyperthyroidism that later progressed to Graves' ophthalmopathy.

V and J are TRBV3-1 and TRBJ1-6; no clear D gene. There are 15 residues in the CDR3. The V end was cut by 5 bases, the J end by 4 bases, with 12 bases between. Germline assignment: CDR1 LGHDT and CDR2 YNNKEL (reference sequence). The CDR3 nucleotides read TGTGCCAGCAGCTTGGACGGGAATTATAATTCACCCCTCCACTTT. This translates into CASSLDGNYNSPLHF. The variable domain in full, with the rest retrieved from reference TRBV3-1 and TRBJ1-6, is DTAVSQTPKYLVTQMGNDKSIKCEQNLGHDTMYWYKQDSKKFLKIMFSYNNKELIINETVPNRFSPKSPDKAHLNLHINSLELGDSAVYFCASSLDGNYNSPLHFGNGTRLTVT.

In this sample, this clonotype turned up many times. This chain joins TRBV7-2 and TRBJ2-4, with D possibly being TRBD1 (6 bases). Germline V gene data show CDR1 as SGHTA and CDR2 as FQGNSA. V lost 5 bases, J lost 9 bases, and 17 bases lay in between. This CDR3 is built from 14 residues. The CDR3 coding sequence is TGTGCCAGCAGCGGGAGAGCAGGGGCGCCCATTCAGTACTTC. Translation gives CASSGRAGAPIQYF.

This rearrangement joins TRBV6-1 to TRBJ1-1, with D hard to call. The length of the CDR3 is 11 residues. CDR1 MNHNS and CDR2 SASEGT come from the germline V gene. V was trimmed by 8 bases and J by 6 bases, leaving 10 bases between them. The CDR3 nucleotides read TGTGCCAGCGTCGGTTTCCCTGAAGCTTTCTTT. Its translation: CASVGFPEAFF.

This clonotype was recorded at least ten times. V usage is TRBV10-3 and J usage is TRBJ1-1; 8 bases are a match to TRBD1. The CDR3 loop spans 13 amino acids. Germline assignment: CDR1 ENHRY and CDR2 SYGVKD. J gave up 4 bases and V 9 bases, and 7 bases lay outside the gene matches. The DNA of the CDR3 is TGTGCCATACTGGACAGGGCGAGCACTGAAGCTTTCTTT. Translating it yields CAILDRASTEAFF.

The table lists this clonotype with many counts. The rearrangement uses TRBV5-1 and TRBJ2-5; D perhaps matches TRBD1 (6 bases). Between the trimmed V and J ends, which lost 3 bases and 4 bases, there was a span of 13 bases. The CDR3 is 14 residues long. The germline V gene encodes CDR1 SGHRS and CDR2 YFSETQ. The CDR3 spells CASSSRQAVETQYF. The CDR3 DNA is TGCGCCAGCAGCTCCAGACAGGCGGTAGAGACCCAGTACTTC.